These T cell receptor beta chains were read from a single sample in a study of cytomegalovirus exposure and HLA in healthy donors. Assay: immunoSEQ multiplex PCR; the TCRdb copy retains only in-frame clones and omits some. This table holds about 170,000 clones, around 84% found once. Sequencing was carried out using PBMCs. The receptors stem from a boy aged 2 to 10 in good health and CMV-seronegative. Each CDR3 is given with its conserved first and last residue. The order of the fields is D gene, clone size, V gene, J gene, CDR3 length, CDR3 DNA, CDR3 protein. The D gene is left open where the match is weak. Part of the rows lack a size; the others show once, few, many or a class for expanded clones.

-	-	TRBV12-2	TRBJ2-4	17	TGTGCAAGTCGCTTCCAACTAGCGGCCCTAGCCAAAAACATTCAGTACTTC	CASRFQLAALAKNIQYF
TRBD1	few	TRBV19	TRBJ2-2	15	TGTGCCAGTAGTGCCCTGGACAGGGACACCGGGGAGCTGTTTTTT	CASSALDRDTGELFF
TRBD1	-	TRBV19	TRBJ1-1	14	TGTGCCAGTAAGGTCAGGGGGAGTAACACTGAAGCTTTCTTT	CASKVRGSNTEAFF
TRBD1	-	TRBV5-1	TRBJ2-5	15	TGCGCCAGCAGCTTGAACAGGGGGTCTCAAGAGACCCAGTACTTC	CASSLNRGSQETQYF
-	-	TRBV5-1	TRBJ2-6	15	TGCGCCAGCAGCGTACAGGGTTCTGGGGCCAACGTCCTGACTTTC	CASSVQGSGANVLTF
-	few	TRBV30	TRBJ2-1	15	TGTGCCTGGAGTGTGTCCAGGGGCGCCTACAATGAGCAGTTCTTC	CAWSVSRGAYNEQFF
TRBD2	-	TRBV4-1	TRBJ2-5	16	TGCGCCAGCAGCGATTCTGAGCGGGAGCCGGAGGAGACCCAGTACTTC	CASSDSEREPEETQYF
TRBD1	-	TRBV5-1	TRBJ2-3	13	TGCGCCAGCAGCTTAGGAACAGGGGAAACGCAGTATTTT	CASSLGTGETQYF
TRBD1	-	TRBV29-1	TRBJ2-1	15	TGCAGCGTTGAAGGGGACAGGGGGCCGTACAATGAGCAGTTCTTC	CSVEGDRGPYNEQFF
-	-	TRBV28	TRBJ2-3	13	TGTGCCAGCAGAGCGGGTATAACAGATACGCAGTATTTT	CASRAGITDTQYF
-	-	TRBV7-6	TRBJ1-4	13	TGTGCCAGCAGCTTTAGACATGCCGAAAAACTGTTTTTT	CASSFRHAEKLFF
TRBD1	-	TRBV6-1	TRBJ1-1	16	TGTGCCAGCAGTGCACCCCGGACAGGTTTGAACACTGAAGCTTTCTTT	CASSAPRTGLNTEAFF
TRBD1	few	TRBV6-5	TRBJ2-1	14	TGTGCCAGCACTGACAGGGGGGGGACAAATGAGCAGTTCTTC	CASTDRGGTNEQFF
-	-	TRBV2	TRBJ2-1	11	TGTGCCAGCATCCAGGCTAATGAGCAGTTCTTC	CASIQANEQFF
-	-	TRBV9	TRBJ2-2	14	TGTGCCAGCAGCGTATATGGAGACACCGGGGAGCTGTTTTTT	CASSVYGDTGELFF
TRBD1	-	TRBV19	TRBJ1-5	15	TGTGCCAGTAGGGAGACAGGGGGCCTCAATCAGCCCCAGCATTTT	CASRETGGLNQPQHF
-	-	TRBV6-5	TRBJ1-1	15	TGTGCCAGCAGTCCTCCGGGACACTCAAACACTGAAGCTTTCTTT	CASSPPGHSNTEAFF
-	-	TRBV19	TRBJ1-5	14	TGTGCCAGTAGTATGGGAGGGCACAATCAGCCCCAGCATTTT	CASSMGGHNQPQHF
TRBD2	-	TRBV5-1	TRBJ2-7	17	TGCGCCAGCAGCCAAACTGGGACTAGCGGGAGTCGGGACGAGCAGTACTTC	CASSQTGTSGSRDEQYF
-	-	TRBV21-1	TRBJ1-1	12	TGTGCCAGCAGCAAAGACAGTACTGAAGCTTTCTTT	CASSKDSTEAFF
-	-	TRBV9	TRBJ1-2	14	TGTGCCAGCAGCGAAAAGGGGCTCGCCTATGGCTACACCTTC	CASSEKGLAYGYTF
TRBD1	once	TRBV19	TRBJ1-1	14	TGTGCCAGTAGTATGGACAGGAGTCGCACTGAAGCTTTCTTT	CASSMDRSRTEAFF
-	-	TRBV5-6	TRBJ1-2	17	TGTGCCAGCAGCCACAGGTCAAGGTGGTCAAGTTCATATGGCTACACCTTC	CASSHRSRWSSSYGYTF
-	-	TRBV7-9	TRBJ2-1	15	TGTGCCAGCAGCCCGATACGGAGGGGCTACAATGAGCAGTTCTTC	CASSPIRRGYNEQFF
-	-	TRBV5-4	TRBJ1-2	13	TGTGCCAGCAGCCGGGACAATCAACATGGCTACACCTTC	CASSRDNQHGYTF
TRBD1	-	TRBV27	TRBJ2-7	15	TGTGCCAGCAGTTTATCGGGACAGGGGGCTGGCGAGCAGTACTTC	CASSLSGQGAGEQYF
TRBD1	-	TRBV6-5	TRBJ1-4	15	TGTGCCAGCAGCACTAACGGACAGGGATACGAAAAACTGTTTTTT	CASSTNGQGYEKLFF
-	-	TRBV6-1	TRBJ2-3	14	TGTGCCAGCAGGGAGGGTAGCGGCCCAGATACGCAGTATTTT	CASREGSGPDTQYF
TRBD2	once	TRBV6-5	TRBJ2-7	14	TGTGCCACCTCACGGGGGGGGCCTTCCTACGAGCAGTACTTC	CATSRGGPSYEQYF
TRBD1	-	TRBV5-1	TRBJ1-1	13	TGCGCCAGCAGCTCTACAGGGGGTAGGGAAGCTTTCTTT	CASSSTGGREAFF
TRBD1	-	TRBV7-9	TRBJ2-1	15	TGTGCCAGCAGCCCTGGACAGGGGGTATACAATGAGCAGTTCTTC	CASSPGQGVYNEQFF
TRBD2	once	TRBV28	TRBJ2-1	19	TGTGCCAGCAGTTTGGTGAGGTTGACAGGGCCTAGCGGGAGCAATGAGCAGTTCTTC	CASSLVRLTGPSGSNEQFF
-	-	TRBV6-6	TRBJ2-5	14	TGTGCCACAGCCGGCACAGTGATACAAGAGACCCAGTACTTC	CATAGTVIQETQYF
-	few	TRBV19	TRBJ1-6	18	TGTGCCAGTAGTATAGGACTGGTGGTTTCCGGAGCGTGGTCACCCCTCCACTTT	CASSIGLVVSGAWSPLHF
TRBD2	-	TRBV30	TRBJ2-1	15	TGTGCCGCCACTAGCGAGGAGGCCCCCTACAATGAGCAGTTCTTC	CAATSEEAPYNEQFF
TRBD2	-	TRBV7-3	TRBJ2-5	18	TGTGCCAGCAGCCCCCACCGCCGGACTAGCGGAGAGGGGGAGACCCAGTACTTC	CASSPHRRTSGEGETQYF
-	-	TRBV5-1	TRBJ2-5	12	TGCGCCAGCAGCCCCGCGGGACGGCTCCCTCACTTC	CASSPAGRLPHF